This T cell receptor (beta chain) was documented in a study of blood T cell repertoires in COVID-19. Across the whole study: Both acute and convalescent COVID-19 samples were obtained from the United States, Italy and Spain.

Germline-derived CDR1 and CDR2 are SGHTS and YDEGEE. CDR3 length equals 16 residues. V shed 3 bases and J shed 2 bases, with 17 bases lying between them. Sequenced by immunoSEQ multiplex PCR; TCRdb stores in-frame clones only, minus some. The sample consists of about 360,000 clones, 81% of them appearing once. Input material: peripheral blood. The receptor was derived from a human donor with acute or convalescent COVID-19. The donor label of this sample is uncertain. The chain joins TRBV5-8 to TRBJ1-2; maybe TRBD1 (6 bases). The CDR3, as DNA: TGTGCCAGCAGCTCAGGACAGCTCGCAAGAAACTATGGCTACACCTTC. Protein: CASSSGQLARNYGYTF. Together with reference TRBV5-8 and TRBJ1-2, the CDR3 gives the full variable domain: EAGVTQSPTHLIKTRGQQATLRCSPISGHTSVYWYQQALGLGLQFLLWYDEGEERNRGNFPPRFSGRQFPNYSSELNVNALELEDSALYLCASSSGQLARNYGYTFGSGTRLTVV.